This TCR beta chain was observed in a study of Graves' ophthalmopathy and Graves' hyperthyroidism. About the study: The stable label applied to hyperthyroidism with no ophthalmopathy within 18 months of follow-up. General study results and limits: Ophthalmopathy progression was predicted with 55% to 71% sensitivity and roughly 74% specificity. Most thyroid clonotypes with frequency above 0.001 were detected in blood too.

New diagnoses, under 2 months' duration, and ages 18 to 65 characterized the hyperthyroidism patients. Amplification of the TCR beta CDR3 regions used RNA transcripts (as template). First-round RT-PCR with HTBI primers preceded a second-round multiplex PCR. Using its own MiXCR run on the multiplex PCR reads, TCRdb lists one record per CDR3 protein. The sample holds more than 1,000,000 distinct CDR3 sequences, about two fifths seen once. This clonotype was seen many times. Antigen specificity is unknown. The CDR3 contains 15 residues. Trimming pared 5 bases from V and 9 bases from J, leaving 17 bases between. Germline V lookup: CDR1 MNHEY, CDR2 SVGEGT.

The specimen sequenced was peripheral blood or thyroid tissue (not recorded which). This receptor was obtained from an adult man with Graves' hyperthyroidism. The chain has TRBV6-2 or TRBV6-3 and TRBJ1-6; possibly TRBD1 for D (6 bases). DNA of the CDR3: TGTGCCAGCAGTCGAACGGACAGTGGCGGTTCACCCCTCCACTTT. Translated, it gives CASSRTDSGGSPLHF.